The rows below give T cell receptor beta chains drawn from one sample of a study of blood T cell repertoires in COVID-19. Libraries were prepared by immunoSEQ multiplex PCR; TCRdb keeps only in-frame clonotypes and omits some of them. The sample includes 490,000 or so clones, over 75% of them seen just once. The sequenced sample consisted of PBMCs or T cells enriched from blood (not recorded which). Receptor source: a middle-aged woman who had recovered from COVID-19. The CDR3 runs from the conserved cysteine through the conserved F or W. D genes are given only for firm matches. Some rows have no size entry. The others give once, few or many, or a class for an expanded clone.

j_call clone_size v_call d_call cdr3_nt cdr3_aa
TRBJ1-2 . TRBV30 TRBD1 TGTGCCTGGAGCAAAACAGGGGGCCCGAGCTACACCTTC CAWSKTGGPSYTF
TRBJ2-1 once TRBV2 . TGTGCCAGCGGCGGCAATGAGCAGTTCTTC CASGGNEQFF
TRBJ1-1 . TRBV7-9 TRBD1 TGTGCCAGCAGCATGGGACAGGGTTGGTCTGAAGCTTTCTTT CASSMGQGWSEAFF
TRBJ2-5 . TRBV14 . TGTGCCAGCAGTCGCTTAGGGGCCCAAGAGACCCAGTACTTC CASSRLGAQETQYF
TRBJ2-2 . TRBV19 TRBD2 TGTGCCAGTATTAGCGGGGCCTACGGGGAGCTGTTTTTT CASISGAYGELFF
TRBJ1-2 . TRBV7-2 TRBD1 TGTGCCAGCAGCCTGGGACAGGGAGAAGGCTACACCTTC CASSLGQGEGYTF
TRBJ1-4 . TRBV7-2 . TGTGCCAGCAGCTTAGATTTCCAAAGGGGAAAACTGTTTTTT CASSLDFQRGKLFF
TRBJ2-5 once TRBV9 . TGTGCCAGCAGCACCACGGAGGAAGAGACCCAGTACTTC CASSTTEEETQYF
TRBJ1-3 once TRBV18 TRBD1 TGTGCCAGCTCACCACGGACAGGCTCTGGAAACACCATATATTTT CASSPRTGSGNTIYF
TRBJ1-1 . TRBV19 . TGTGCCAGTAGTATCAGGGCCATGAACACTGAAGCTTTCTTT CASSIRAMNTEAFF
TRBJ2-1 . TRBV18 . TGTGCCAGCTCACCACTGCCCGGGGAGAGCTCCTACAATGAGCAGTTCTTC CASSPLPGESSYNEQFF
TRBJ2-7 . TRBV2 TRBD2 TGTGCCAGCAGTGAAGGACTAGCGGGAGCTCTCGAGCAGTACTTC CASSEGLAGALEQYF
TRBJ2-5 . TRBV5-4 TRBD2 TGTGCCAGCAGCGCTCGACTAGCGGGAGGGCGAGAAGAGACCCAGTACTTC CASSARLAGGREETQYF
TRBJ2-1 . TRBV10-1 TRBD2 TGCGCCAGCAGTGTACCGGGACTAGCTAAAAAGCTGTTCTTC CASSVPGLAKKLFF
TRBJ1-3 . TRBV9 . TGTGCCAGCAGCGGACTCCAGTCGGCCGTGGGAAACACCATATATTTT CASSGLQSAVGNTIYF
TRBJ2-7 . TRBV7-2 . TGTGCCAGCAGCTTAGTGATAGGTAGCGGACGCAAGTCCTACGAGCAGTACTTC CASSLVIGSGRKSYEQYF
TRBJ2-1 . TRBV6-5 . TGTGCCAGCAACCCCAGGAAAGGGGGTGAGCAGTTCTTC CASNPRKGGEQFF
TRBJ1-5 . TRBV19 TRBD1 TGTGCCAGTGGAATGACAGGGGGCAATCAGCCCCAGCATTTT CASGMTGGNQPQHF
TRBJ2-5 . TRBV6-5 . TGTGCCAGCAGTTACAGCGGGTACCAGGAGACCCAGTACTTC CASSYSGYQETQYF
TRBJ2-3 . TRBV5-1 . TGCGCCAGCAGCTTGAACGGGAGTCCCGCAGATACGCAGTATTTT CASSLNGSPADTQYF
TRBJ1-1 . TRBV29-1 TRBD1 TGCAGCGTTGGTATGACAGGGGGCAGGGGTACTGAAGCTTTCTTT CSVGMTGGRGTEAFF
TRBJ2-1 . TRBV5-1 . TGCGCCAGCAGCGACCAATCCGGGAATGAGCAGTTCTTC CASSDQSGNEQFF
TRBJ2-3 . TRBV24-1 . TGTGCCACCAGTGATTTGCAATCAGATACGCAGTATTTT CATSDLQSDTQYF
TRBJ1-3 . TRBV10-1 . TGCGCCAGCAGTGACCCCGGGAGGAATCGCGACACCATATATTTT CASSDPGRNRDTIYF
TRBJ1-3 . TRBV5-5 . TGTGCCAGCAGCTTGGGAGATGCTGGAAACACCATATATTTT CASSLGDAGNTIYF
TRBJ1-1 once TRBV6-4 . TGTGCCAGCAGTGACGAACGCGGCACTGAAGCTTTCTTT CASSDERGTEAFF
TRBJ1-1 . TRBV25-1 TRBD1 TGTGCCAGCAGTGAATCCCGCAGGGGGAGCACTGAAGCTTTCTTT CASSESRRGSTEAFF
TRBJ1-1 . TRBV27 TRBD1 TGTGCCAGCAGTTGGCTGTCGGACAGGGGCACTGAAGCTTTCTTT CASSWLSDRGTEAFF
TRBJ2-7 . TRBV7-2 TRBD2 TGTGCCAGCAGCTTAGGCGGGACTAGCGTAACCTACGAGCAGTACTTC CASSLGGTSVTYEQYF
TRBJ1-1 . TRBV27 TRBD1 TGTGCCAGCAGTTCCCTTTGGACAGGCGGAGCGGCTTTCTTT CASSSLWTGGAAFF
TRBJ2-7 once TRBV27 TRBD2 TGTGCCAGCAGTTTATCGAGTCTTGTGTCGGGAGGGCCTCCCTACGAGCAGTACTTC CASSLSSLVSGGPPYEQYF
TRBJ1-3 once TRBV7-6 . TGTGCCAGCAGCTTAGCGAGGGGGGGCTCTGGAAACACCATATATTTT CASSLARGGSGNTIYF
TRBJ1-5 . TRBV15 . TGTGCCACCAGCAGAGTTGCGAGCGTTAGCAATCAGCCCCAGCATTTT CATSRVASVSNQPQHF
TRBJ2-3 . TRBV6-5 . TGTGCCAGCAGTCCTCAGATCGGAGGCGCAGATACGCAGTATTTT CASSPQIGGADTQYF
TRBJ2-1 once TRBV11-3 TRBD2 TGTGCCAGCAGCCCGGCGGGGCGGGAGTTTGATGAGCAGTTCTTC CASSPAGREFDEQFF
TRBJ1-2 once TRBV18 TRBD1 TGTGCCAGCTCACCTGAGCCAGGGGGCTATGGCTACACCTTC CASSPEPGGYGYTF
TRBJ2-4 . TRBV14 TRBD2 TGTGCCAGCAGCAGTCAAAGACCAGCTAGCGGGAGCTTGGGCATTCAGTACTTC CASSSQRPASGSLGIQYF
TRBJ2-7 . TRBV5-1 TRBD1 TGCGCCAGCAGCTTGGATCCAGGGGGCTATTACGAGCAGTACTTC CASSLDPGGYYEQYF
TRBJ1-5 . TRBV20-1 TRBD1 TGCAGTGCTAGTCCAGGGGGGTCGCATGGCAATCAGCCCCAGCATTTT CSASPGGSHGNQPQHF
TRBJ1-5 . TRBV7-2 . TGTGCCAGCAGCTCGCGGGGGGGCGCTGGCAATCAGCCCCAGCATTTT CASSSRGGAGNQPQHF
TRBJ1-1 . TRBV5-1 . TGCGCCAGCAGCTTGGAGGCCCGGGGGACCGAAGCTTTCTTT CASSLEARGTEAFF
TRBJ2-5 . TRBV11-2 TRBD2 TGTGCCAGCAGCTTAGGTGCGGGAGGGCTGGCGGAGACCCAGTACTTC CASSLGAGGLAETQYF
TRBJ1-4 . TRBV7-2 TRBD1 TGTGCCAGCAGCTTAAATACAGGGGGAACTAATGAAAAACTGTTTTTT CASSLNTGGTNEKLFF
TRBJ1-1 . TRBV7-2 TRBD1 TGTGCCAGCAGCTTTGGACAGGGGATTGGGAACACTGAAGCTTTCTTT CASSFGQGIGNTEAFF
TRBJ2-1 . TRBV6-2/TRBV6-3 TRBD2 TGTGCCAGCAGTGAGCCGGGACTAGCGAGACATGAGCAGTTCTTC CASSEPGLARHEQFF
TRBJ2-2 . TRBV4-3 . TGCGCCAGCAGCCAAGGGAAACAGGATTCCACCGGGGAGCTGTTTTTT CASSQGKQDSTGELFF
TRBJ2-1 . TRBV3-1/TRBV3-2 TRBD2 TGTGCCAGCAGGGGGACTAGCGGGAGATTTGGGTCCTACAATGAGCAGTTCTTC CASRGTSGRFGSYNEQFF
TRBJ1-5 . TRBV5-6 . TGTGCCAGCAGCTCCCGGGTCCCAAATCAGCCCCAGCATTTT CASSSRVPNQPQHF
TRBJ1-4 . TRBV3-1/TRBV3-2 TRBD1 TGTGCCAGCAGCCGGACGGGACAGCTTAATGAAAAACTGTTTTTT CASSRTGQLNEKLFF
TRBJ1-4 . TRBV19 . TGTGCCAGTAGTATAGTAGGCAGGTTTAATGAAAAACTGTTTTTT CASSIVGRFNEKLFF
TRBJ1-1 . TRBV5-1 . TGCGCCAGCAGCTTGGTTGGGGAGGGGACCACTGAAGCTTTCTTT CASSLVGEGTTEAFF
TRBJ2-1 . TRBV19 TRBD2 TGTGCCAGTAGTACACTAGCGGGAGGGGGCAATGAGCAGTTCTTC CASSTLAGGGNEQFF
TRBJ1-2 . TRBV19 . TGTGCCAGTAGTTTAGGGGCTGGCTACACCTTC CASSLGAGYTF
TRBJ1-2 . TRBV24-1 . TGTGCCACCAGTAAAACCCACAGGGACGGCTACACCTTC CATSKTHRDGYTF